The next 3 T cell receptor beta chains were all read from a single sample in a study of beta chain features in type 1 diabetes. TCRB transcripts that were expressed got sequenced, as all of the isolated RNA had been reverse transcribed. TCRdb keeps only in-frame clones here, not all; method: immunoSEQ multiplex PCR. Found here are 45,000 to 60,000 clones, just under 45% of them singletons; the top ten hold 0.1% to 0.15%. No antigen has been identified for these receptors. Points from the study as a whole: TCRB CDR3s from Type 1 diabetes patients were moderately but significantly shorter in all four CD4+ subsets.

The sequenced material came from stem cell memory CD4+ T cells from blood. These receptors came from a man aged 25 to 45 with type 1 diabetes.

This clone has more than one count but fewer than ten. The chain is built from TRBV28 and TRBJ1-2; D is unclear. The V gene's germline CDR1 is MDHEN and CDR2 SYDVKM. CDR3 size: 14 residues. V was clipped by 8 bases and J by 2 bases, with 15 bases between them. The CDR3 region is CASSEVRLNYGYTF. The CDR3 DNA reads TGTGCCAGCTCCGAGGTACGGCTGAACTATGGCTACACCTTC.

This clone was seen a few times. The chain is built from TRBV19 and TRBJ2-7, with a tentative D call TRBD2 (6 bases). Germline lookup yields CDR1 LNHDA and CDR2 SQIVND (reference sequence). This CDR3 contains 13 residues. V was pared by 11 bases and J by 3 bases, with 17 bases between. The chain's CDR3 is CAAGRGKGYEQYF. The CDR3 DNA sequence: TGTGCCGCGGGGCGCGGGAAAGGCTACGAGCAGTACTTC.

The CDR3 region is CASSYTGLEQYF. The CDR3 coding sequence is TGTGCCAGCAGCTACACAGGGCTTGAGCAGTACTTC. The V and J genes are TRBV7-6 and TRBJ2-7; D may be TRBD1 (6 bases). The V end lost 4 bases, the J end lost 7 bases, and 11 bases lay between the germline ends. The germline CDR1 and CDR2 sequences are SGHVS and FNYEAQ. This CDR3 region has 12 residues.